Below are 18 T cell receptor beta chains sequenced from a single sample in a study of blood T cell repertoires in COVID-19. Only in-frame clones appear in the TCRdb table, and some are missing; sequencing was by immunoSEQ multiplex PCR. The data show about 350,000 clones, about 92% seen once. Sequences were obtained from peripheral blood. The origin of the receptors is a woman aged 55-69 years with COVID-19, enrolled during active disease.

The CDR3 DNA sequence: TGTGCCAGCAGTTCGCAGGGGCGGAGTGAAAAACTGTTTTTT. Amino acid sequence: CASSSQGRSEKLFF. The rearrangement uses TRBV7-9 and TRBJ1-4, with D possibly TRBD1 on 6 matching bases. This CDR3 region has 14 residues. V was shortened by 6 bases and J by 7 bases, with 15 bases between the two germline ends. Per germline, CDR1 SEHNR and CDR2 FQNEAQ (reference sequence).

This chain uses TRBV7-9 with TRBJ1-1; 9 bases are a match to TRBD1. CDR3 length: 13 residues. The ends lost 6 bases at V and 8 bases at J; junction bases unmatched: 7. Germline V lookup: CDR1 SEHNR, CDR2 FQNEAQ (reference sequence). This chain's CDR3 is CASSPKGQGEAFF. As DNA, the CDR3 is TGTGCCAGCAGTCCCAAGGGACAGGGAGAAGCTTTCTTT.

This clone was counted between two and nine times. The chain is built from TRBV4-1 and TRBJ2-7, with D possibly TRBD2 on 6 matching bases. Trimming left V 5 bases short and J 7 bases short, with 15 bases between. The CDR3 is 13 amino acids. The germline V gene encodes CDR1 MGHRA and CDR2 YSYEKL. This CDR3 is CASSTGQSGEQYF. DNA of the CDR3: TGCGCCAGCAGCACCGGACAAAGCGGGGAGCAGTACTTC.

V and J are TRBV7-9 and TRBJ2-1, with TRBD2 identical over 8 bases. CDR3 size: 16 residues. CDR1 SEHNR and CDR2 FQNEAQ come from the germline V gene (reference sequence). V was clipped by 0 bases and J by 4 bases; unmatched bases: 5. The DNA for the CDR3 is TGTGCCAGCAGCTTAGCGTTACTAGCGGATTACAATGAGCAGTTCTTC. Translation: CASSLALLADYNEQFF.

The genes are TRBV5-1 and TRBJ2-7; TRBD2 matches at 8 bases. J gave up 5 bases and V 0 bases, and 10 bases lay outside the gene matches. Germline lookup yields CDR1 SGHRS and CDR2 YFSETQ. The CDR3 extends over 16 amino acids. CDR3 amino acids: CASSLATGTRRDEQYF. The CDR3 region has the DNA TGCGCCAGCAGCTTGGCTACCGGGACTAGACGGGACGAGCAGTACTTC.

V gene TRBV2 combines with J gene TRBJ1-3, with a tentative D call TRBD1 (5 bases). Germline V gene lookup returns CDR1 SNHLY and CDR2 FYNNEI. The CDR3 has 13 residues. V was cut by 5 bases and J by 7 bases, with 12 bases left in between. CDR3 in amino acids: CASSRGTGNTIYF. CDR3 DNA: TGTGCCAGCAGTCGCGGGACGGGCAACACCATATATTTT. Supplemented by reference TRBV2 and TRBJ1-3, the full variable domain reads EPEVTQTPSHQVTQMGQEVILRCVPISNHLYFYWYRQILGQKVEFLVSFYNNEISEKSEIFDDQFSVERPDGSNFTLKIRSTKLEDSAMYFCASSRGTGNTIYFGEGSWLTVV.

This clone was observed once. The rearrangement uses TRBV11-3 and TRBJ2-7; D possibly corresponds to TRBD2 (5 bases). Per the germline V gene, CDR1 is SGHNT and CDR2 is YENEEA. This CDR3 is built from 14 residues. Trimming took 1 base from V and 3 from J, leaving 10 bases between them. CDR3: CASSLGGGSYEQYF. In DNA form, the CDR3 reads TGTGCCAGCAGCTTAGGTGGAGGCAGCTACGAGCAGTACTTC.

The chain recombines TRBV6-6 with TRBJ2-7, with TRBD1 as a possible D gene (5 bases). The CDR3 spans 13 residues. The V and J ends lost 2 bases and 5 bases respectively, with 10 bases between them. Germline V CDR1 and CDR2: MNHNY, SVGAGI (reference sequence). The DNA for the CDR3 is TGTGCCAGCAGTTACCGCTTCAGGGACGAGCAGTACTTC. Its protein is CASSYRFRDEQYF.

This rearrangement joins TRBV14 to TRBJ1-1; 7 bases match TRBD1. The length of the CDR3 is 15 residues. V shed 4 bases and J 0 bases; nucleotides not matched to a gene: 5. Germline loops: CDR1 SGHDN, CDR2 FVKESK. The CDR3 DNA is TGTGCCAGCAGCCGATGGGGACAGATGAACACTGAAGCTTTCTTT. It specifies CASSRWGQMNTEAFF.

This clone was observed a few times. This chain uses TRBV30 with TRBJ1-2; D perhaps matches TRBD1 (5 bases). Germline V gives CDR1 GTSNPN, CDR2 SVGIG (reference sequence). This CDR3 is 16 amino acids long. The V and J ends lost 1 base and 4 bases respectively, with 19 bases between them. The CDR3 protein is CAWSEPQKGEAYGYTF. The CDR3 DNA sequence: TGTGCCTGGAGTGAACCCCAGAAAGGGGAGGCCTATGGCTACACCTTC.

The genes are TRBV28 and TRBJ1-2; 7 bases fit TRBD1. The CDR3 is 14 residues long. The J segment lost 4 bases and the V segment lost 6 bases, leaving 8 bases of the junction unmatched. The V gene's germline CDR1 is MDHEN and CDR2 SYDVKM. CDR3 sequence: CASRVTGSGYGYTF. The CDR3 nucleotides are TGTGCCAGCAGGGTGACAGGGAGCGGCTATGGCTACACCTTC.

The chain uses TRBV28 and TRBJ2-7; TRBD1 is a possible D gene (6 bases). V was clipped by 8 bases and J by 2 bases, with 13 bases between them. Germline loops: CDR1 MDHEN, CDR2 SYDVKM. CDR3 size: 13 residues. CDR3 in amino acids: CASAGTRTYEQYF. CDR3 DNA: TGTGCCAGCGCCGGGACACGCACCTACGAGCAGTACTTC.

Only one count was recorded for this clone. The chain couples TRBV5-1 to TRBJ1-1, with D perhaps TRBD1 (5 bases). V shed 4 bases and J shed 6 bases, with 7 bases lying between them. This CDR3 spans 11 amino acids. The germline CDR1 and CDR2 sequences are SGHRS and YFSETQ. This CDR3 reads CASSQGPEAFF. The CDR3 DNA is TGCGCCAGCAGCCAGGGCCCTGAAGCTTTCTTT. The full variable domain, with the rest looked up from reference TRBV5-1 and TRBJ1-1, is KAGVTQTPRYLIKTRGQQVTLSCSPISGHRSVSWYQQTPGQGLQFLFEYFSETQRNKGNFPGRFSGRQFSNSRSEMNVSTLELGDSALYLCASSQGPEAFFGQGTRLTVV.

The rearrangement uses TRBV9 and TRBJ1-1; D may be TRBD1 (6 bases). Trimming stripped 3 bases from V and 4 bases from J, with 10 bases between. Germline V gene sequence: CDR1 SGDLS, CDR2 YYNGEE. The CDR3 extends over 13 amino acids. This chain's CDR3 is CASSATGFTEAFF. The CDR3 DNA reads TGTGCCAGCAGCGCGACAGGTTTCACTGAAGCTTTCTTT.

There are a few counts of this clone. The chain employs TRBV6-5 and TRBJ1-6, with D perhaps matching TRBD1 (6 bases). Trimming left V 8 bases short and J 7 bases short, with 12 bases between. Per the germline V gene, CDR1 is MNHEY and CDR2 is SVGAGI. The CDR3 length is 13 residues. The CDR3 DNA follows: TGTGCCAGCCGGACAGTTTTGAATTCACCCCTCCACTTT. Amino acid sequence: CASRTVLNSPLHF.

The chain combines TRBV7-2 with TRBJ1-5, with a possible D match to TRBD1 (5 bases). The V end lost 5 bases, the J end lost 7 bases, and 18 bases lay between the germline ends. Germline-derived CDR1 and CDR2 are SGHTA and FQGNSA. The CDR3 runs 15 residues. CDR3 protein: CASSVMGGGWQPQHF. CDR3 coding DNA: TGTGCCAGCAGCGTTATGGGGGGTGGGTGGCAGCCCCAGCATTTT.

V is TRBV6-1 and J is TRBJ1-2; possibly TRBD1 for D (5 bases). The CDR3 has 14 residues. CDR1 and CDR2 (germline): MNHNS, SASEGT. The V end lost 9 bases, the J end lost 8 bases, and 22 bases lay between the germline ends. The CDR3 nucleotides are TGTGCCAGTCAACTCGATCTATTAGGGGTGGGCTACACCTTC. This sequence encodes CASQLDLLGVGYTF.

The V call is TRBV11-2, the J call TRBJ1-1; no clear D gene. This CDR3 comprises 15 residues. Trimming removed 1 base at V and 2 bases at J, with 11 bases between. Germline lookup yields CDR1 SGHAT and CDR2 FQNNGV. The CDR3 loop is CASSLVSGVNTEAFF. The CDR3, as DNA: TGTGCCAGCAGCTTAGTTAGCGGGGTTAACACTGAAGCTTTCTTT. The complete variable domain, with remaining parts taken from reference TRBV11-2 and TRBJ1-1, reads EAGVAQSPRYKIIEKRQSVAFWCNPISGHATLYWYQQILGQGPKLLIQFQNNGVVDDSQLPKDRFSAERLKGVDSTLKIQPAKLEDSAVYLCASSLVSGVNTEAFFGQGTRLTVV.